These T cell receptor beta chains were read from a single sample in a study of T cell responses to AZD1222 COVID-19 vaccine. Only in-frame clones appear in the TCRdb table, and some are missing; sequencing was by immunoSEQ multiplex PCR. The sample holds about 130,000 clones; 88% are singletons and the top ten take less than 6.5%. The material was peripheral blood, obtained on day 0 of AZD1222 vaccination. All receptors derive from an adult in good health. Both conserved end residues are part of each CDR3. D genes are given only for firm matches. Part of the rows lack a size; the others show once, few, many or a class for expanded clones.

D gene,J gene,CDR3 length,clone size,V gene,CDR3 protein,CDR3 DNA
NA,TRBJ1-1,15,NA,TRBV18,CASSPGVGMNTEAFF,TGTGCCAGCTCACCGGGGGTAGGGATGAACACTGAAGCTTTCTTT
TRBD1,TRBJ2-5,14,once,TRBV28,CASSSHTGEETQYF,TGTGCCAGCAGTTCCCATACAGGGGAAGAGACCCAGTACTTC
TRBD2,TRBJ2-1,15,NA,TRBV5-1,CASSSLAGGANEQFF,TGCGCCAGCAGCTCCTTGGCGGGGGGGGCCAATGAGCAGTTCTTC
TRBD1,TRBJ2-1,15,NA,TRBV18,CASSGQGAQLNEQFF,TGTGCCAGCTCAGGACAGGGGGCGCAACTCAATGAGCAGTTCTTC
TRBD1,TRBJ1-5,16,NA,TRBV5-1,CASSPTTGFSNQPQHF,TGCGCCAGCAGCCCCACGACAGGGTTTAGCAATCAGCCCCAGCATTTT
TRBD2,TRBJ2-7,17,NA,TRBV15,CATSRDRTSGIGGKQYF,TGTGCCACCAGCAGAGATCGGACTAGCGGGATAGGGGGAAAGCAGTACTTC
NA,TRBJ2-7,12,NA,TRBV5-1,CASSMGAYEQYF,TGCGCCAGCAGCATGGGAGCCTACGAGCAGTACTTC
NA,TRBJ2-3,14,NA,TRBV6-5,CASSTTFRTDTQYF,TGTGCCAGCAGTACTACTTTTCGCACAGATACGCAGTATTTT
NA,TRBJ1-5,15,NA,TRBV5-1,CASSEEVGRNQPQHF,TGCGCCAGCAGCGAAGAGGTGGGCAGAAATCAGCCCCAGCATTTT
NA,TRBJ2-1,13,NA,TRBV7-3,CASSLHAALEKFF,TGTGCCAGCAGCTTACATGCAGCACTTGAAAAGTTCTTC
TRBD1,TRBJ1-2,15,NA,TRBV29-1,CSVPATGLLLYGYTF,TGCAGCGTTCCCGCGACAGGGTTACTCCTTTATGGCTACACCTTC
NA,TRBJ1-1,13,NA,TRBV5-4,CASSRGQQLEAFF,TGTGCCAGCAGCAGAGGACAGCAACTTGAAGCTTTCTTT
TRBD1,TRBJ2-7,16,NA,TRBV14,CASSPGQAHSSYEQYF,TGTGCCAGCAGCCCGGGACAGGCGCACAGCTCCTACGAGCAGTACTTC